This TCR beta chain is from a study of prognosis after radiotherapy for stage I lung cancer. Study results and caveats: The question of whether the expanded TCR clones were tumor-specific was not determined.

This clonotype showed up many times. Antigen specificity is unknown. The length of the CDR3 is 13 residues. Trimming stripped 11 bases from V and 4 bases from J, with 17 bases between. Germline V gives CDR1 SEHNR, CDR2 FQNEAQ (reference sequence). The authors amplified TCR beta CDR3 from genomic DNA using two-round multiplex PCR. Amplification during the initial PCR round employed primers specific to each TRBV and TRBJ gene. TCRdb analysed the multiplex PCR reads with MiXCR anew, one entry per CDR3 protein. Here the sample spans some 27,000 distinct CDR3 sequences, around 29% being singletons. The source is a donor over 45 with non-small cell lung cancer. The chain employs TRBV7-9 and TRBJ1-2; no clear D gene. Sample: PBMCs, taken before or after stereotactic body radiation therapy (not recorded which). In DNA, the CDR3 is TGTGCCGGCCTACAAATCCTGGCCTATGGCTACACCTTC. It encodes CAGLQILAYGYTF.